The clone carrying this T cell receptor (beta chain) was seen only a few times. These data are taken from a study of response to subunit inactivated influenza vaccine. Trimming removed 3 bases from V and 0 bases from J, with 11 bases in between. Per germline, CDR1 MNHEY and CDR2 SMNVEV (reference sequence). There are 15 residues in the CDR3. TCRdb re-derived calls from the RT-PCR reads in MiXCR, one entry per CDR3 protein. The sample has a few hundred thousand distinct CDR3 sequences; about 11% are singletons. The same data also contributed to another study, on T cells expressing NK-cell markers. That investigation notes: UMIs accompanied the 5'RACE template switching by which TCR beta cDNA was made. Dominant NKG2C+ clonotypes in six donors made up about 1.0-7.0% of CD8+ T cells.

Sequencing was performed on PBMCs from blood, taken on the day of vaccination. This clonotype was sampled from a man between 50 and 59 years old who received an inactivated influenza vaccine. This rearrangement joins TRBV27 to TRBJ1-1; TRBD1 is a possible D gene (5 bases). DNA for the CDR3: TGTGCCAGCAGTTTCATAGGAGGGGTGAACACTGAAGCTTTCTTT. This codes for CASSFIGGVNTEAFF.